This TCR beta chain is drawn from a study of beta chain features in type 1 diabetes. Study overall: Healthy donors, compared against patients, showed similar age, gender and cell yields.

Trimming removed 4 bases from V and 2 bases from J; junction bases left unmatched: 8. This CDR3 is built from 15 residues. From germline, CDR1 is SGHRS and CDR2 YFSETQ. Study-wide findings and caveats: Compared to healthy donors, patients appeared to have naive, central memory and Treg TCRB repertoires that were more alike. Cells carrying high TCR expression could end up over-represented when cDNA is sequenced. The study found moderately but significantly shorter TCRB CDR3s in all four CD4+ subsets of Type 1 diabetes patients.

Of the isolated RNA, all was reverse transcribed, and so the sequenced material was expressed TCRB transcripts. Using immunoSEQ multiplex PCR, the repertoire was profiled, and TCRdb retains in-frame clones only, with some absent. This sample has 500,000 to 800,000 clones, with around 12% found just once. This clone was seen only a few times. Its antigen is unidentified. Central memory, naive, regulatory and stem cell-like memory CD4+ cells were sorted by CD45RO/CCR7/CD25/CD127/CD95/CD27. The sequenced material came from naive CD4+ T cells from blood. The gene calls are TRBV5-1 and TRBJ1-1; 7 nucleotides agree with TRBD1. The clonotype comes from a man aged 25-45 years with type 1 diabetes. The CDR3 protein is CASSLTGTVNTEAFF. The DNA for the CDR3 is TGCGCCAGCAGCCTAACCGGGACAGTTAACACTGAAGCTTTCTTT.